Listed below are T cell receptor beta chains from one sample, sequenced in a study of blood T cells in healthy people across ages. TCRdb recomputed calls from the 5' RACE reads with MiXCR, one row per CDR3 protein. The sample contains 750,000 to 950,000 distinct CDR3 sequences, around a quarter of which appear only once. These data also featured in a second study, about T cells of mothers and their children.

Sequenced sample: blood. The source of these receptors is a boy younger than 18 in good health. CDR3s include the opening cysteine and the closing phenylalanine or tryptophan. D genes are given only for firm matches. Only some rows state a clone size, as once, few, many or a class for expanded clones.

j_call clone_size v_call d_call cdr3_nt cdr3_aa
TRBJ2-1 few TRBV11-2 TRBD1 TGTGCCAGCAGCTCCCGGACAGGAAACAATGAGCAGTTCTTC CASSSRTGNNEQFF
TRBJ1-2 . TRBV6-5 . TGTGCCAGCAGAGCCCCGCAGGGTATCTCCTATGGCTACACCTTC CASRAPQGISYGYTF
TRBJ1-5 few TRBV12-3/TRBV12-4 . TGTGCCAGCAGCCTTACTTGGACAACCCAGCCCCAGCATTTT CASSLTWTTQPQHF
TRBJ2-1 few TRBV9 TRBD2 TGTGCCAGCAGCCCTCCGCTAGCGGGGGGACACAATGAGCAGTTCTTC CASSPPLAGGHNEQFF
TRBJ2-5 . TRBV29-1 TRBD1 TGCAGCGTGGCAGGGGGCCAAGAGACCCAGTACTTC CSVAGGQETQYF
TRBJ1-1 . TRBV12-3/TRBV12-4 . TGTGCCAGCAGTCCTCGATACACTGAAGCTTTCTTT CASSPRYTEAFF
TRBJ1-4 . TRBV4-1 TRBD1 TGCGCCAGCAGCCAAGCAGGGGGCAATGAAAAACTGTTTTTT CASSQAGGNEKLFF
TRBJ2-3 . TRBV29-1 TRBD1 TGCAGCGTTAAATCCGGACAGGGGGATAGTACGCAGTATTTT CSVKSGQGDSTQYF
TRBJ2-7 few TRBV28 TRBD1 TGTGCCAGCAATTATGACAGGGTGAAAGAGCAGTACTTC CASNYDRVKEQYF
TRBJ2-3 . TRBV6-1 TRBD1 TGTGCCAGCGGACAGGCGGAGGCAGATACGCAGTATTTT CASGQAEADTQYF
TRBJ2-5 . TRBV29-1 TRBD1 TGCAGCGTTGAAGGGACAGGTTCCATCCGAGAGACCCAGTACTTC CSVEGTGSIRETQYF
TRBJ1-2 . TRBV5-1 . TGCGTCAGCAGCTTGTCGGCTGGCGGTAACTATGGCTACACCTTC CVSSLSAGGNYGYTF
TRBJ1-4 once TRBV6-6 . TGTGCCACCGTCACCCGGGACGGGAATGAAAAACTGTTTTTT CATVTRDGNEKLFF
TRBJ2-1 few TRBV11-3 . TGTGCCAGCAGCTTAGCTCCAGTCAATGAGCAGTTCTTC CASSLAPVNEQFF
TRBJ1-3 . TRBV12-5 . TGTGCTAGTGGTTTGGACGGGGCCTCTGGAAACACCATATATTTT CASGLDGASGNTIYF
TRBJ1-1 . TRBV6-5 . TGTGCCAGCAAGGGCAGGGAAGCTGAAGCTTTCTTT CASKGREAEAFF
TRBJ2-1 few TRBV7-2 . TGTGCCAGCAGCTCTACGATCCGCGGGCAGTTCTTC CASSSTIRGQFF
TRBJ1-1 . TRBV6-5 TRBD1 TGTGCCAGCAGTCCTAACAGGGGGCTATCCACTGAAGCTTTCTTT CASSPNRGLSTEAFF
TRBJ2-1 many TRBV20-1 TRBD2 TGCAGTGCTAGTTTAGCGGGGGGGACGTGGGAGCAGTTCTTC CSASLAGGTWEQFF
TRBJ2-1 . TRBV29-1 . TGCAGCGCCCGGACAGCCGAGCAGTTCTTC CSARTAEQFF
TRBJ2-5 few TRBV29-1 . TGCAGCGTGGGCGTCCTGGGTTACCAAGAGACCCAGTACTTC CSVGVLGYQETQYF
TRBJ2-4 . TRBV9 TRBD1 TGTGCCAACAGCCCCCAGACAGGGACGAACATTCAGTACTTC CANSPQTGTNIQYF
TRBJ2-7 . TRBV28 TRBD1 TGTGCCAGCAGTTCCGCCCGGACAGGGGGAAGCTACGAGCAGTACTTC CASSSARTGGSYEQYF
TRBJ2-5 few TRBV12-3/TRBV12-4 . TGTGCCAGCAGTTTAGCGCGCGCAGGGGATGAGACCCAGTACTTC CASSLARAGDETQYF
TRBJ2-7 . TRBV6-5 . TGTGCCAGCAGGGCCGGGAAAGGTTACGAGCAGTACTTC CASRAGKGYEQYF
TRBJ1-2 . TRBV30 . TGTGCCAGGAGTGACAGAGCCTATGGCTACACCTTC CARSDRAYGYTF
TRBJ2-7 . TRBV6-6 . TGTGCCAGCAGTTACTTAGACAGGACCTACGAGCAGTACTTC CASSYLDRTYEQYF
TRBJ2-7 . TRBV29-1 TRBD2 TGCAGCGTACAAGAAGCGGGGCTCTACGAGCAGTACTTC CSVQEAGLYEQYF
TRBJ2-3 . TRBV12-3/TRBV12-4 . TGTGCCAGCAGTTTGGACTCGGCCGGGTTGCAGTATTTT CASSLDSAGLQYF
TRBJ1-2 . TRBV28 . TGTGCCAGCAACTACCCTAAGGACAGCAGCTATGGCTACACTTTC CASNYPKDSSYGYTF
TRBJ2-1 . TRBV5-1 . TGCGCCAGCAGCCCGAGCAGCTTCTATGAGCAGTTCTTC CASSPSSFYEQFF
TRBJ2-7 . TRBV6-6 TRBD2 TGTGCCAGCAGTTACTCTCTAGCGGGAGGCGAGCAGTACTTC CASSYSLAGGEQYF
TRBJ2-1 . TRBV10-3 TRBD2 TGTGCCATCACCAACAGGACTAGCGCTCTAGACAATGAGCAGTTCTTC CAITNRTSALDNEQFF
TRBJ2-3 few TRBV7-3 . TGTGCCAGCAGCTTAGGGGAGACACGCACAGATACGCAGTATTTT CASSLGETRTDTQYF
TRBJ2-7 few TRBV10-3 . TGTGCCATCAGGGGGACGGAGACCTACGAGCAGTACTTC CAIRGTETYEQYF
TRBJ1-4 . TRBV2 . TGTGCCAGCTACTCCAGGGGAGAAGAAAAACTGTTTTTT CASYSRGEEKLFF
TRBJ2-2 few TRBV12-3/TRBV12-4 . TGTGCCAGCAGTTTAGTAGGAGCAAGACGGACCGGGGAGCTGTTTTTT CASSLVGARRTGELFF
TRBJ2-3 once TRBV29-1 . TGCAGCGTTGAAAGCCGAAGCTCGACAGATACGCAGTATTTT CSVESRSSTDTQYF
TRBJ2-1 few TRBV27 . TGTGCCAGCAGTTTAGTAGGGGGGACTCGTCTCAATGAGCAGTTCTTC CASSLVGGTRLNEQFF
TRBJ2-7 . TRBV6-5 . TGTGCCAGCAGTTACGTGGGGGGCTACGAGCAGTACTTC CASSYVGGYEQYF
TRBJ2-1 few TRBV12-3/TRBV12-4 . TGTGCCAGCAGTTCCACCCCCCAGGGATATGAGCAGTTCTTC CASSSTPQGYEQFF
TRBJ2-4 few TRBV28 . TGTGCCAGCAAGGATGGAGGAGCCAAAAACATTCAGTACTTC CASKDGGAKNIQYF
TRBJ1-2 . TRBV20-1 TRBD1 TGCAGTTCAGGACAGGGGGATGGCTACACCTTC CSSGQGDGYTF
TRBJ2-7 few TRBV29-1 TRBD1 TGCAGCGTAGCCGGGACAGTAACCTACGAGCAGTACTTC CSVAGTVTYEQYF
TRBJ2-7 once TRBV6-1 . TGTGCCAGCATCCCAGGCGGCTCCTACGAGCAGTACTTC CASIPGGSYEQYF
TRBJ2-3 . TRBV10-1 TRBD1 TGCGCCAGCAGTGAGAGGACAGGGGGCACAGATACGCAGTATTTT CASSERTGGTDTQYF
TRBJ2-7 few TRBV7-9 . TGTGCCAGCAGCTCGCCCCGGAAAAGGGGCTCCTACGAGCAGTACTTC CASSSPRKRGSYEQYF
TRBJ2-1 many TRBV7-9 TRBD2 TGTGCCAGCAGCTTAGGCGGGGGGGCCTACAATGAGCAGTTCTTC CASSLGGGAYNEQFF
TRBJ2-7 . TRBV20-1 TRBD1 TGCAGTGCTAGTGGGCCCGGGACAGACTACGAGCAGTACTTC CSASGPGTDYEQYF
TRBJ2-7 few TRBV5-5 TRBD2 TGTGCCAGCAGCTTGGGCCTAGCGGGGGGACTTATCTACGAGCAGTACTTC CASSLGLAGGLIYEQYF
TRBJ2-1 . TRBV30 . TGTGCCTGGAGTGTACTTGGTACCAGTTACAATGAGCAGTTCTTC CAWSVLGTSYNEQFF
TRBJ2-3 . TRBV15 . TGTGCCACCTTATTCCGGGAGACGCAGTATTTT CATLFRETQYF
TRBJ1-1 . TRBV28 . TGTGCCAGCATCTCCGGGGGACGGACTGAAGCTTTCTTT CASISGGRTEAFF
TRBJ2-5 . TRBV20-1 TRBD2 TGCAGTGCCAACCGACTAGCGGGGGTCCAAGAGACCCAGTACTTC CSANRLAGVQETQYF
TRBJ2-3 few TRBV7-8 . TGTGCCAGCAGCTTAGAAGGCCAGGGCATTACAGATACGCAGTATTTT CASSLEGQGITDTQYF
TRBJ1-3 few TRBV27 . TGTGCCAGCCGAGCGTCCCGGGACAACCGATACTCTGGAAACACCATATATTTT CASRASRDNRYSGNTIYF
TRBJ2-7 . TRBV6-2/TRBV6-3 . TGTGCCAGCAGACCACTATCAGGACCCCCCACCTGCGAGCAGTACTTC CASRPLSGPPTCEQYF